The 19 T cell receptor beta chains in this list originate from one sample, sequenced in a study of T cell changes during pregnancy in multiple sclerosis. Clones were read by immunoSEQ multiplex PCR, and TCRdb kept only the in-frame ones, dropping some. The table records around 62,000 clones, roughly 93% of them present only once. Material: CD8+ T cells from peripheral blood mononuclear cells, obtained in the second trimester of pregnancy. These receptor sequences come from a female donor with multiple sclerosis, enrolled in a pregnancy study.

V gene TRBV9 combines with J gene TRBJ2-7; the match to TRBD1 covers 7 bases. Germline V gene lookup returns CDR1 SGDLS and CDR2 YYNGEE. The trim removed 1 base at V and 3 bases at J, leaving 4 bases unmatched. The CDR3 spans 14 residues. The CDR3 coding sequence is TGTGCCAGCAGCGTATTGGACAGGAGCTACGAGCAGTACTTC. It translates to CASSVLDRSYEQYF.

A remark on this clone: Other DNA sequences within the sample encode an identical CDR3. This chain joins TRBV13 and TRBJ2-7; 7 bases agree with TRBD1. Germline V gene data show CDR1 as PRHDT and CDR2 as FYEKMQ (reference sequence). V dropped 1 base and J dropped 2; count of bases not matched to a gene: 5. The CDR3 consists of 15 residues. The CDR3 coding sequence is TGTGCCAGCAGCTTAGCCCGGACAGGCACCTACGAGCAGTACTTC. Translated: CASSLARTGTYEQYF.

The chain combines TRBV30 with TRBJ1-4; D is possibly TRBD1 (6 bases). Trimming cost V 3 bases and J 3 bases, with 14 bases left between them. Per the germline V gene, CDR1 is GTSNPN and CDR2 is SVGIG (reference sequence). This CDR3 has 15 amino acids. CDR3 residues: CAWRWGQGPNEKLFF. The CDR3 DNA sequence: TGTGCCTGGAGGTGGGGGCAGGGGCCTAATGAAAAACTGTTTTTT.

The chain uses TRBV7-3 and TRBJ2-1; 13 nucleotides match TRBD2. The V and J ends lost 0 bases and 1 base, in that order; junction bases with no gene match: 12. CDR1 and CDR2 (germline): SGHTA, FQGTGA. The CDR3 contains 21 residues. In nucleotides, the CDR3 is TGTGCCAGCAGCTTAACAAAACGTCCGGGACTAGCGGGGCTGTCCTACAATGAGCAGTTCTTC. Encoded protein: CASSLTKRPGLAGLSYNEQFF.

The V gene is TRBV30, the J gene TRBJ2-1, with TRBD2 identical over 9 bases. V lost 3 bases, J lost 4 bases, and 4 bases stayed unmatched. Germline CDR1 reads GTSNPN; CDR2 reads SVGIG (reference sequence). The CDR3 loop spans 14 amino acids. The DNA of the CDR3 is TGTGCCTGGAGCCTAGCGGGATTTTACAATGAGCAGTTCTTC. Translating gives CAWSLAGFYNEQFF.

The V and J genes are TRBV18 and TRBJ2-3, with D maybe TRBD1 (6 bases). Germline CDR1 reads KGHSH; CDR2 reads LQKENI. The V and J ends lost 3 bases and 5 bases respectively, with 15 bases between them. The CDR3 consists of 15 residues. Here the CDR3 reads CASSPATGYEDTQYF. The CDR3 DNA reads TGTGCCAGCTCACCGGCGACAGGATACGAAGATACGCAGTATTTT.

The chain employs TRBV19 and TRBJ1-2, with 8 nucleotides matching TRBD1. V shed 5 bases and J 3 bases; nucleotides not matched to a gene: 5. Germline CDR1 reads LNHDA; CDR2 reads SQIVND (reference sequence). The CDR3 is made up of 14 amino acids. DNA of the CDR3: TGTGCCAGTAGTGCTCAGGGGGCGGACTATGGCTACACCTTC. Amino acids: CASSAQGADYGYTF.

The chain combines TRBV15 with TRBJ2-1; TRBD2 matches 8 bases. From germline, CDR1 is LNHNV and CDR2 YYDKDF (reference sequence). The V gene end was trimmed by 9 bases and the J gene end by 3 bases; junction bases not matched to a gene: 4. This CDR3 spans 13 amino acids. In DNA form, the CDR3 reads TGTGCCACAGCGGGGGATCGCTACAATGAGCAGTTCTTC. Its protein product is CATAGDRYNEQFF.

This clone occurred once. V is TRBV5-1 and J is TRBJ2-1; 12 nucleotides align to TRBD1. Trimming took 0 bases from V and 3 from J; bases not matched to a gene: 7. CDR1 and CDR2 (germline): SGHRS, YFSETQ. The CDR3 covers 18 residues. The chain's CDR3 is CASSLGPGQGAGYNEQFF. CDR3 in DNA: TGCGCCAGCAGCTTGGGCCCGGGACAGGGGGCAGGCTACAATGAGCAGTTCTTC.

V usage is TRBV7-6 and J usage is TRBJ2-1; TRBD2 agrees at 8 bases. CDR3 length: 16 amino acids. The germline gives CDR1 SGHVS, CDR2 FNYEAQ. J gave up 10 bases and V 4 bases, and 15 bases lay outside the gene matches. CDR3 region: CASSSGLAGLGREQFF. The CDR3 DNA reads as TGTGCCAGCAGCTCGGGGCTAGCGGGCCTGGGAAGGGAGCAGTTCTTC.

CDR3 sequence: CASSLRGSTEAFF. DNA for the CDR3: TGTGCCAGCAGTTTAAGGGGGAGCACTGAAGCTTTCTTT. This chain connects TRBV27 to TRBJ1-1; D perhaps matches TRBD1 (6 bases). The V gene's germline CDR1 is MNHEY and CDR2 SMNVEV (reference sequence). V gave up 2 bases and J gave up 4 bases, with 8 bases separating them. This CDR3 has 13 amino acids.

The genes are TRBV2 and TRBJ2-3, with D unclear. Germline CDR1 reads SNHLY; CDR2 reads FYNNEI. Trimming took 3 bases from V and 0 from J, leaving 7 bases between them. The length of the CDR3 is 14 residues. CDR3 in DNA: TGTGCCAGCAGTGAGCAGGTTAGCACAGATACGCAGTATTTT. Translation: CASSEQVSTDTQYF.

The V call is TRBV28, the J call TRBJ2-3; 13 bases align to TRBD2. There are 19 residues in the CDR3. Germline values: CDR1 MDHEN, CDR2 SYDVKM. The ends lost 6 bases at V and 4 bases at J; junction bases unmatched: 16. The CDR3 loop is CASSHPGTSGVLEADTQYF. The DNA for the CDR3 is TGTGCCAGCAGCCACCCCGGGACTAGCGGGGTCCTTGAGGCAGATACGCAGTATTTT.

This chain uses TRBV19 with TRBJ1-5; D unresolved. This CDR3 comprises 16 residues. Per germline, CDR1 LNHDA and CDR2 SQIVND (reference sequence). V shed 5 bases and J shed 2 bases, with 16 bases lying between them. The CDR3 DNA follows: TGTGCCAGTAGTGAAGGCTTTGGGAGGGGCAATCAGCCCCAGCATTTT. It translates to CASSEGFGRGNQPQHF.

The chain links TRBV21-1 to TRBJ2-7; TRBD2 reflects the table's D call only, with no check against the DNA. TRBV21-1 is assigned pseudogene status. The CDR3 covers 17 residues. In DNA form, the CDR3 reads TGTGCCAGCAGCACCGCCAGGGGGCGGACTAGCGCCTACGAGCAGTACTTC. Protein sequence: CASSTARGRTSAYEQYF.

The CDR3 DNA follows: TGTGCCAGCAGCTCGACACTTAACTATGGCTACACCTTC. It is translated as CASSSTLNYGYTF. The chain uses TRBV7-9 and TRBJ1-2; D is undetermined. The CDR3 runs to 13 residues. V lost 4 bases and J lost 1, with 7 bases in between. Looked up from germline, CDR1 is SEHNR and CDR2 is FQNEAQ (reference sequence). Full variable domain (remainder filled in from reference TRBV7-9 and TRBJ1-2): DTGVSQNPRHKITKRGQNVTFRCDPISEHNRLYWYRQTLGQGPEFLTYFQNEAQLEKSRLLSDRFSAERPKGSFSTLEIQRTEQGDSAMYLCASSSTLNYGYTFGSGTRLTVV.

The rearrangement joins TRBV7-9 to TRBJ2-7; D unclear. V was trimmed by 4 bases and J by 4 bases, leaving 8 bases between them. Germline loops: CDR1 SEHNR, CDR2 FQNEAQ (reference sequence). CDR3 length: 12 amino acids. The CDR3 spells CASSSIWYEQYF. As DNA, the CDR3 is TGTGCCAGCAGCTCTATTTGGTACGAGCAGTACTTC. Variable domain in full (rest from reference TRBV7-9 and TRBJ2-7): DTGVSQNPRHKITKRGQNVTFRCDPISEHNRLYWYRQTLGQGPEFLTYFQNEAQLEKSRLLSDRFSAERPKGSFSTLEIQRTEQGDSAMYLCASSSIWYEQYFGPGTRLTVT.

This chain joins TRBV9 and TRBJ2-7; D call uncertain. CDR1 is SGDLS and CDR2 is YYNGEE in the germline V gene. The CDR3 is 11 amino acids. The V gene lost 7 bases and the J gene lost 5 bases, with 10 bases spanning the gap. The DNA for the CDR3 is TGTGCCAGCGGCAGAACGAACGAGCAGTACTTC. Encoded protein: CASGRTNEQYF. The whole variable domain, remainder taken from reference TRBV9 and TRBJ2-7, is DSGVTQTPKHLITATGQRVTLRCSPRSGDLSVYWYQQSLDQGLQFLIQYYNGEERAKGNILERFSAQQFPDLHSELNLSSLELGDSALYFCASGRTNEQYFGPGTRLTVT.

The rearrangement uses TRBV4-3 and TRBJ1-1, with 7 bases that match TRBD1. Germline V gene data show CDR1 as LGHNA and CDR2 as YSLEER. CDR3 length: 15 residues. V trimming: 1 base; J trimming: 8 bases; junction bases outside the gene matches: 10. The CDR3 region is CASSQVSGGWGEAFF. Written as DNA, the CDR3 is TGCGCCAGCAGCCAAGTATCAGGGGGGTGGGGGGAAGCTTTCTTT.